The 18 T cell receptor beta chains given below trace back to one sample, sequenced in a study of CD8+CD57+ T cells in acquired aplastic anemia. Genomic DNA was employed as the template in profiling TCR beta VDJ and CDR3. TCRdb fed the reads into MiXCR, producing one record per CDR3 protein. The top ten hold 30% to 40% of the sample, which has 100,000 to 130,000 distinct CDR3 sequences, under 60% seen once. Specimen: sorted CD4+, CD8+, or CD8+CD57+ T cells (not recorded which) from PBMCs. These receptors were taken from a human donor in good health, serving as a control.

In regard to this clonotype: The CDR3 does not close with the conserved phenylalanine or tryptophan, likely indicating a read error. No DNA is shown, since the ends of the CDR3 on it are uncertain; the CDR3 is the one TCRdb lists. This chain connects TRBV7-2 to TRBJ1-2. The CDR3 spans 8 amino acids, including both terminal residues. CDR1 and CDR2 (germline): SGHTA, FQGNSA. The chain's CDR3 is CASSPTSG.

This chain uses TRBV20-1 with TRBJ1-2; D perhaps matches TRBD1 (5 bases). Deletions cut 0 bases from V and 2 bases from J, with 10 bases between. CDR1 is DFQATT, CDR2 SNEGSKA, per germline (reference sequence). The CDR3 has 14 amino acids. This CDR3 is CSARESGTNYGYTF. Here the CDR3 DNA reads TGCAGTGCTAGAGAGTCCGGGACCAACTATGGCTACACCTTC.

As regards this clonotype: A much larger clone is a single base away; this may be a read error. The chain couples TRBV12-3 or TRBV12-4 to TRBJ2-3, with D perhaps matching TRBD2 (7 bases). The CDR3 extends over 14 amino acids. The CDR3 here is CASSLFGGADTRYF. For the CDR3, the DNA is TGTGCCAGCAGTTTATTTGGGGGGGCCGATACGCGGTATTTT.

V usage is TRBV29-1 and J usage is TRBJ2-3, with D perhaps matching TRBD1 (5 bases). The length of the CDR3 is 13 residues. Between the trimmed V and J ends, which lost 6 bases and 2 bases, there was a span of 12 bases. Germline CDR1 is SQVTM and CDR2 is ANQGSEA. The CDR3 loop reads CSVIRGFTDTQYF. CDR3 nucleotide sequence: TGCAGCGTAATAAGGGGATTCACAGATACGCAGTATTTT.

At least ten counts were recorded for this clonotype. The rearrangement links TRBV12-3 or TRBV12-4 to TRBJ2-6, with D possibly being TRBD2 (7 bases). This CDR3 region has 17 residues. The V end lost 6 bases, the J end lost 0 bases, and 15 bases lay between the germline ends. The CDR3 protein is CASRLKGGSSGANVLTF. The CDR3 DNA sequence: TGTGCCAGCAGACTTAAGGGGGGGTCCTCTGGGGCCAACGTCCTGACTTTC.

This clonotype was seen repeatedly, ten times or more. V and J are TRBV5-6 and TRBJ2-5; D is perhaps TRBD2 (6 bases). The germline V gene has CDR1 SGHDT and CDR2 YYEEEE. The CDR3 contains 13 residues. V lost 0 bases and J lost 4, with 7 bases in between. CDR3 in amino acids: CASSLGEVETQYF. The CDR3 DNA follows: TGTGCCAGCAGCTTGGGGGAGGTAGAGACCCAGTACTTC.

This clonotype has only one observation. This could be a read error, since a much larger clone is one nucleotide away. The chain's CDR3 is CASSYPSGTGNTIYF. The CDR3 bases are TGTGCCAGCAGTTACCCGTCCGGTACTGGAAACACCATATATTTT. The chain employs TRBV6-2 or TRBV6-3 and TRBJ1-3; D gene ambiguous. The CDR3 has 15 amino acids. V was trimmed by 2 bases and J by 2 bases, leaving 10 bases between them. The germline V gene encodes CDR1 MNHEY and CDR2 SVGEGT.

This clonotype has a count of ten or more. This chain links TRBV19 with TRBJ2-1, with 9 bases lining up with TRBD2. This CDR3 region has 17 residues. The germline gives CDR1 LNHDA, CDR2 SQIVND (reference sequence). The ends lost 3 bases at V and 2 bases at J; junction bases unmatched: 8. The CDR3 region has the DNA TGTGCCAGTAGTATCATATGGACTAGCGAAGCCTACAATGAGCAGTTCTTC. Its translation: CASSIIWTSEAYNEQFF.

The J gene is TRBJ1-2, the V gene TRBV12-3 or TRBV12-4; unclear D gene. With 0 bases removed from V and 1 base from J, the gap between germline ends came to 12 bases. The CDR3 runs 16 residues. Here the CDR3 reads CASSLALEGVNYGYTF. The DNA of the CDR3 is TGTGCCAGCAGTTTAGCGCTGGAGGGCGTTAACTATGGCTACACCTTC.

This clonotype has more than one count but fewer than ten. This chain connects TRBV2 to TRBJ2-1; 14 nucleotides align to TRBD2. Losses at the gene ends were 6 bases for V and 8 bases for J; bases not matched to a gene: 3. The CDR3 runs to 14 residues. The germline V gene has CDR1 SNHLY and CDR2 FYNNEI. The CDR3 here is CASRTSGGADEQFF. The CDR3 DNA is TGTGCCAGCAGGACTAGCGGGGGGGCCGATGAGCAGTTCTTC.

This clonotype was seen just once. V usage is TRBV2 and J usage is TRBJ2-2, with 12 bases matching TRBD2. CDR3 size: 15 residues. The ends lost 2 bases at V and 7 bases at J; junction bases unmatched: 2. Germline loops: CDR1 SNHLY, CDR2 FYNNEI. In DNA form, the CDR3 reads TGTGCCAGCAGTGAACGGACTAGCGGGGTCGGGGAGCTGTTTTTT. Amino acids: CASSERTSGVGELFF.

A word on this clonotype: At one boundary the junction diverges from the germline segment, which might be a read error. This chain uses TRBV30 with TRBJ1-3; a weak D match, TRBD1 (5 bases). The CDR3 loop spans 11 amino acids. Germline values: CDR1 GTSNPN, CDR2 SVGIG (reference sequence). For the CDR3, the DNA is TGTGCCGGGGACTCTGGAAACACCGTATATTTT. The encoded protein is CAGDSGNTVYF. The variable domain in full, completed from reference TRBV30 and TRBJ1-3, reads SQTIHQWPATLVQPVGSPLSLECTVEGTSNPNLYWYRQAAGRGLQLLFYSVGIGQISSEVPQNLSASRPQDRQFILSSKKLLLSDSGFYLCAGDSGNTVYFGEGSWLTVV.

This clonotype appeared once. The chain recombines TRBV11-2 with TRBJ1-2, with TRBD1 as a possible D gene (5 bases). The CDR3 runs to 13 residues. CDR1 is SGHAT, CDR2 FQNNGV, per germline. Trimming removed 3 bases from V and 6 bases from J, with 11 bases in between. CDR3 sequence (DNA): TGTGCCAGCAGCTTGGGGGAAGGGGATGGCTACACCTTC. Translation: CASSLGEGDGYTF.

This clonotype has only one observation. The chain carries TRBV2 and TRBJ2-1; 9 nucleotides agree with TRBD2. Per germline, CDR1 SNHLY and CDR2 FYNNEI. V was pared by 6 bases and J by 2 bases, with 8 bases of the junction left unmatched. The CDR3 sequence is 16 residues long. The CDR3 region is CASSPRTSEAYNEQFF. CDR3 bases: TGTGCCAGCAGCCCCCGGACTAGCGAAGCCTACAATGAGCAGTTCTTC.

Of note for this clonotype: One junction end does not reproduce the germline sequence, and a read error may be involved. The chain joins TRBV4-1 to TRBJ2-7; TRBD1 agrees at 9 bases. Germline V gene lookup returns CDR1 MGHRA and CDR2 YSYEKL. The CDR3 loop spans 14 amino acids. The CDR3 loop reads CASSLGQGDDEQYF. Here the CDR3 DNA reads TGTGCCAGCAGCTTGGGACAGGGCGACGACGAGCAGTACTTC.

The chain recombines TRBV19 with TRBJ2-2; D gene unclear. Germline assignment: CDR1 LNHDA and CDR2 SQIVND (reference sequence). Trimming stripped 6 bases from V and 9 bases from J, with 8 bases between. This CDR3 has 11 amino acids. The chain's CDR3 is CASRNSRELFF. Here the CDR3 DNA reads TGTGCCAGTAGAAATTCCAGGGAGCTGTTTTTT.

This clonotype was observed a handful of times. The CDR3 DNA is TGTGCCTGGACAATCGGGAACACTGAAGCTTTCTTT. This encodes CAWTIGNTEAFF. The rearrangement uses TRBV30 and TRBJ1-1; no definite D call. Per the germline V gene, CDR1 is GTSNPN and CDR2 is SVGIG (reference sequence). The ends were cut back, 4 bases at V and 1 base at J, with 7 bases in the middle. The CDR3 covers 12 residues.

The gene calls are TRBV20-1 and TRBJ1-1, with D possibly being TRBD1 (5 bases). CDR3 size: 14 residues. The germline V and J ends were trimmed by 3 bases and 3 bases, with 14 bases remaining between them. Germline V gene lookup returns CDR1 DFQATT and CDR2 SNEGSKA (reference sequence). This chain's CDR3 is CSASLEGKDTEAFF. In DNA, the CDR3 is TGCAGTGCTAGTCTGGAGGGGAAGGACACTGAAGCTTTCTTT.